The 5 T cell receptor beta chains below come from one sample, sequenced in a study of radiotherapy plus CTLA-4 blockade in lung cancer. TCRdb keeps only in-frame clones here, not all; method: immunoSEQ multiplex PCR. The sample lists fewer than 85,000 clones, more than 85% occurring once. The material was peripheral blood, obtained from a patient treated with radiotherapy plus ipilimumab. Receptor source: a human donor with non-small cell lung cancer who had stable disease on radiotherapy plus ipilimumab.

The chain carries TRBV5-6 and TRBJ1-2; D gene uncertain. Germline-derived CDR1 and CDR2 are SGHDT and YYEEEE. The CDR3 sequence is 13 residues long. Trimming cost V 0 bases and J 2 bases, with 5 bases left between them. CDR3 sequence reads: CASSLGGNYGYTF. DNA for the CDR3: TGTGCCAGCAGCTTGGGAGGGAACTATGGCTACACCTTC.

The chain has TRBV28 and TRBJ1-1; D is unresolved. V was cut by 3 bases and J by 1 base, with 21 bases left in between. CDR3 length equals 18 residues. Germline-derived CDR1 and CDR2 are MDHEN and SYDVKM. The CDR3 sequence is CASSFIFDSLAENTEAFF. The CDR3 region has the DNA TGTGCCAGCAGTTTCATCTTCGACTCTCTCGCCGAGAACACTGAAGCTTTCTTT.

This chain joins TRBV9 and TRBJ2-1; 14 bases fit TRBD2. Looked up from germline, CDR1 is SGDLS and CDR2 is YYNGEE. The CDR3 consists of 22 residues. J lost 5 bases, V lost 4 bases, and 23 bases had no gene match. CDR3 in amino acids: CASSIIPGLAGAEEVGDNEQFF. The CDR3 DNA follows: TGTGCCAGCAGCATAATACCGGGACTAGCGGGAGCGGAGGAGGTGGGCGACAATGAGCAGTTCTTC.

The rearrangement joins TRBV6-5 to TRBJ1-1; 7 nucleotides match TRBD1. J lost 3 bases, V lost 5 bases, and 9 bases had no gene match. The V gene's germline CDR1 is MNHEY and CDR2 SVGAGI. This CDR3 has 15 residues. The CDR3 region has the DNA TGTGCCAGCAGTACGGACAGGCGGGCATACACTGAAGCTTTCTTT. Protein: CASSTDRRAYTEAFF.

The V call is TRBV6-6, the J call TRBJ2-5; D gene unclear. This CDR3 region has 12 residues. Germline-derived CDR1 and CDR2 are MNHNY and SVGAGI (reference sequence). Between the trimmed V and J ends, which lost 2 bases and 2 bases, there was a span of 3 bases. The CDR3 sequence is CASSYGQETQYF. DNA for the CDR3: TGTGCCAGCAGTTACGGGCAAGAGACCCAGTACTTC.